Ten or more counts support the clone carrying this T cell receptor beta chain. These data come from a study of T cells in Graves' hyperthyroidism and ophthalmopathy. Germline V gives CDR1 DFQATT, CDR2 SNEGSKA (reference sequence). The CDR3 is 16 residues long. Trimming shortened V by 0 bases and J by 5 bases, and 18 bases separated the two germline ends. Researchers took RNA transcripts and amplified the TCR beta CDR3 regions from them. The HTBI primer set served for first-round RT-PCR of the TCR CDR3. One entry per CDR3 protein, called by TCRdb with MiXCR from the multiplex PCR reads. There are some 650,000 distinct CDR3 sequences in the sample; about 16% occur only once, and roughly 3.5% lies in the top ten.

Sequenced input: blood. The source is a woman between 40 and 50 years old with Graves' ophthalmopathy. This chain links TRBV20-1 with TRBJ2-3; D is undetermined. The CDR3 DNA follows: TGCAGTGCTAGAGATAATGACCGGTCTTTCGGAGATACGCAGTATTTT. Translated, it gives CSARDNDRSFGDTQYF.